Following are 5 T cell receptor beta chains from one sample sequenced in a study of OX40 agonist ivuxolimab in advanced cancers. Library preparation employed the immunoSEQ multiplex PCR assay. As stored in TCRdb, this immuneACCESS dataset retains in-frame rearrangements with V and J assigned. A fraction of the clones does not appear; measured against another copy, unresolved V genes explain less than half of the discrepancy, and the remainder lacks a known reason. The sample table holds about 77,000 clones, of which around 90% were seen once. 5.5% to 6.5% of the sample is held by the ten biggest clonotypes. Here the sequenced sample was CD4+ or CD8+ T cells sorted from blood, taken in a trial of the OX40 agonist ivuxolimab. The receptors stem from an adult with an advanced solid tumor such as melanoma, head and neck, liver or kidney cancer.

For the CDR3, the DNA is TGTGCCAGTAGTATAGGCCTCGCTTGGAGGGAGCAGTACTTC. Its translation: CASSIGLAWREQYF. The gene calls are TRBV19 and TRBJ2-7; D possibly corresponds to TRBD2 (5 bases). The V and J ends lost 1 base and 7 bases respectively, with 14 bases between them. CDR1 and CDR2 from the germline V gene are LNHDA and SQIVND (reference sequence). CDR3 size: 14 residues.

This chain's CDR3 is CASSPLGQGNTEAFF. CDR3 DNA sequence: TGTGCCAGCAGCCCCCTCGGACAGGGGAACACTGAAGCTTTCTTT. The chain joins TRBV9 to TRBJ1-1, with TRBD1 matching 8 bases. The CDR3 sequence is 15 residues long. Germline loops: CDR1 SGDLS, CDR2 YYNGEE. Trimming took 4 bases from V and 1 from J; bases not matched to a gene: 6.

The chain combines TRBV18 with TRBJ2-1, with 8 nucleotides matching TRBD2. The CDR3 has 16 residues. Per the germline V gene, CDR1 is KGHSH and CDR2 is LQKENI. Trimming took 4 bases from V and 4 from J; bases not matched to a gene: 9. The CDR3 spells CASSLQGSGDYNEQFF. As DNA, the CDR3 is TGTGCCAGCTCACTCCAGGGTAGCGGGGATTACAATGAGCAGTTCTTC.

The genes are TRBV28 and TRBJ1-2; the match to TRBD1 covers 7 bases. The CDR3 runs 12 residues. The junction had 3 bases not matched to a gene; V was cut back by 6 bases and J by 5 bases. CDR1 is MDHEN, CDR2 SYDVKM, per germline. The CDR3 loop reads CASRLTGYGYTF. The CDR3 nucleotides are TGTGCCAGCAGACTGACAGGGTATGGCTACACCTTC.

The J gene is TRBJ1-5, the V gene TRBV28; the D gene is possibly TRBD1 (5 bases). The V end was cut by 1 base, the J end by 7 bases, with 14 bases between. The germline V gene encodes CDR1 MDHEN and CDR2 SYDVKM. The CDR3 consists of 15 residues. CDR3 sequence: CASSLLLQGRQPQHF. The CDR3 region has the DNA TGTGCCAGCAGTTTATTGTTGCAGGGAAGGCAGCCCCAGCATTTT.